Here is one T cell receptor (beta chain) with its context. The antigen is undetermined. This sequence may be a read error, since a much larger clone differs from it by one base. This CDR3 has 14 amino acids. Germline values: CDR1 WSHSY, CDR2 SAAADI. For each extraction, RNA and DNA were obtained together from roughly 20-30 mg of unsorted bulk tissue. No patient had received treatment, and all had chronic HBV infection. These data belong to a study of tumor-infiltrating lymphocytes in primary liver carcinoma. TCR beta cDNA was prepared out of roughly 0.45 ug total RNA by means of a constant-region primer. Each TCR beta library was derived from three nested multiplex PCR rounds that employed slightly modified ARM-PCR. TRBV1-TRBV30 forward primers and a C-beta reverse primer were used in the first two PCR rounds, which each ran for around 10 cycles. TCRdb passed the multiplex PCR reads through MiXCR, listing each CDR3 protein once. This table holds just under 95,000 distinct CDR3 sequences, roughly 70% found once.

Study-wide results and limits: Reduced overlap was seen in tumor-adjacent and tumor-blood pairs versus tumor region pairs.

The sample consisted of tumor-adjacent normal liver tissue. The sequence was obtained from a man aged 40-49 years with primary liver carcinoma and hepatitis B virus infection. The V gene is TRBV10-2, the J gene TRBJ2-7; 8 bases match TRBD1. The CDR3 reads CAISGQGPPYEHYF. In nucleotides, the CDR3 is TGCGCCATCTCCGGACAGGGACCCCCCTACGAGCACTACTTC.